Below, 9 T cell receptor beta chains from the same sample are listed, as sequenced in a study of shared clonotypes between healthy human individuals. The naive CD8 subset, CD45RO-negative cells positively selected for CCR7, excluded terminally differentiated effector memory CD45RA+ cells. Generated by immunoSEQ multiplex PCR, the TCRdb table keeps only in-frame clones and is missing some. There are around 560,000 clones in the sample; 85% to 95% occur only once, and 0.11% lies in the top ten. Sequencing was carried out using naive CD8+ T cells sorted from blood. The origin of the receptors is a woman aged 25 to 39 in good health.

J is TRBJ2-7 and V is TRBV29-1; either TRBD1 or TRBD2 may fit D (6 bases each). Trimming removed 4 bases from V and 2 bases from J, with 12 bases in between. CDR1 and CDR2 (germline): SQVTM, ANQGSEA. This CDR3 has 13 residues. CDR3 loop: CSVVAGTTYEQYF. CDR3 DNA sequence: TGCAGCGTTGTTGCGGGGACAACCTACGAGCAGTACTTC.

The chain employs TRBV2 and TRBJ2-5; 11 bases are shared with TRBD1. The DNA end is more similar to TRBJ2-7, so the J call may be wrong. CDR3 size: 13 residues. Germline V gene data show CDR1 as SNHLY and CDR2 as FYNNEI. This chain's CDR3 is CANTGQGANEQYF. The DNA for the CDR3 is TGTGCCAACACCGGACAGGGGGCCAACGAGCAGTACTTC.

The chain has TRBV28 and TRBJ1-2; D remains ambiguous. The CDR3 sequence is 14 residues long. CDR1 is MDHEN and CDR2 is SYDVKM in the germline V gene. Trimming removed 7 bases from V and 1 base from J, with 13 bases in between. The DNA of the CDR3 is TGTGCCAGCAACACCAACATCCTTAACTATGGCTACACCTTC. The encoded protein is CASNTNILNYGYTF.

V gene TRBV6-6 combines with J gene TRBJ1-1, with D perhaps matching TRBD1 (6 bases). The CDR3 has 14 residues. Germline-derived CDR1 and CDR2 are MNHNY and SVGAGI (reference sequence). V was trimmed by 6 bases and J by 0 bases, leaving 11 bases between them. The CDR3 here is CASREGGLNTEAFF. For the CDR3, the DNA is TGTGCCAGCAGGGAAGGGGGGCTGAACACTGAAGCTTTCTTT.

The V gene is TRBV6-5, the J gene TRBJ2-2, with TRBD1 matching over 8 bases. CDR1 is MNHEY and CDR2 is SVGAGI in the germline V gene. V lost 5 bases to trimming and J lost 3 bases; unmatched junction nucleotides: 5. The CDR3 has 15 residues. The CDR3 nucleotides read TGTGCCAGCAGTCCAGAGGACAGGGACACCGGGGAGCTGTTTTTT. Its protein is CASSPEDRDTGELFF.

The rearrangement links TRBV5-1 to TRBJ2-7; 10 nucleotides line up with TRBD2. The CDR3 contains 17 residues. V was clipped by 7 bases and J by 5 bases; unmatched bases: 18. Per the germline V gene, CDR1 is SGHRS and CDR2 is YFSETQ. The CDR3 reads CASSLQGVSGRFHEQYF. The CDR3 DNA is TGCGCCAGCTCTTTACAGGGTGTTAGCGGGAGGTTCCACGAGCAGTACTTC.

The chain couples TRBV19 to TRBJ2-7; 7 bases are a match to TRBD1. The CDR3 contains 17 residues. Germline V lookup: CDR1 LNHDA, CDR2 SQIVND (reference sequence). J gave up 7 bases and V 2 bases, and 17 bases lay outside the gene matches. The CDR3 sequence: CASSILFMGTDAMEQYF. For the CDR3, the DNA is TGTGCCAGTAGTATACTGTTCATGGGGACAGACGCTATGGAGCAGTACTTC.

The V and J genes are TRBV9 and TRBJ2-7; no definite D call. Deletions cut 0 bases from V and 7 bases from J, with 5 bases between. The CDR3 extends over 11 amino acids. Germline V gene data show CDR1 as SGDLS and CDR2 as YYNGEE. The CDR3 sequence is CASSVGSEQYF. The DNA of the CDR3 is TGTGCCAGCAGCGTAGGTTCTGAGCAGTACTTC.

The V gene is TRBV27, the J gene TRBJ2-3, with TRBD2 matching 16 bases. Germline CDR1 and CDR2: MNHEY and SMNVEV (reference sequence). There are 21 residues in the CDR3. After removal of 4 bases from V and 1 base from J, the junction contained 14 bases not matched to a gene. CDR3 in amino acids: CASSSEGLAGGGPRRTDTQYF. The DNA for the CDR3 is TGTGCCAGCAGTTCAGAGGGACTAGCGGGAGGGGGGCCCCGACGCACAGATACGCAGTATTTT.